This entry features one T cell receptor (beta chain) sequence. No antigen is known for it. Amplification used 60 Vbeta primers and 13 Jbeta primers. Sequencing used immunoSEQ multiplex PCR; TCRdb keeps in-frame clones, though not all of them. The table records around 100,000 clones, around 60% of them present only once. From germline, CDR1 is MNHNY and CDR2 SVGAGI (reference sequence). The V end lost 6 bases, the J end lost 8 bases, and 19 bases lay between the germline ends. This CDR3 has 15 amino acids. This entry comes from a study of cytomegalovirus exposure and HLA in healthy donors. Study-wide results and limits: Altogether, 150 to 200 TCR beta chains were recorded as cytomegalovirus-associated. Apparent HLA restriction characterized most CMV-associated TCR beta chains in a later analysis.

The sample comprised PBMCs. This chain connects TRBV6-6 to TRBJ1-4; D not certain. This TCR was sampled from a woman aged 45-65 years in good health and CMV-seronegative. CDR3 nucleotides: TGTGCCAGCAGCCGCACCGGGTCCTACATGGAAAAACTGTTTTTT. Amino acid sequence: CASSRTGSYMEKLFF.